This TCR beta chain was sequenced in a study of blood T cell repertoires in COVID-19. On the study more broadly: Researchers got acute and convalescent COVID-19 samples from the United States, Italy and Spain. The analysed material was cDNA or gDNA that came from T cells, B-cell-depleted T cells, or PBMCs.

V shed 5 bases and J 7 bases; nucleotides not matched to a gene: 12. The CDR3 consists of 15 residues. Germline V gives CDR1 MDHEN, CDR2 SYDVKM. Method: immunoSEQ multiplex PCR; TCRdb's copy keeps in-frame clones and lacks some. In the table there are 150,000 to 200,000 clones, around 80% of which are singletons. The receptor was isolated from a woman aged 55-70 years who had recovered from COVID-19. The chain links TRBV28 to TRBJ1-2, with 8 bases matching TRBD1. Sequences were obtained from PBMCs or T cells enriched from blood (not recorded which). This chain's CDR3 is CASSGQGIGVRGYTF. CDR3 sequence (DNA): TGTGCCAGCAGTGGACAGGGCATAGGAGTTCGTGGCTACACCTTC.